A single sample gave rise to the 19 T cell receptor beta chains below, sequenced in a study of cytomegalovirus exposure and HLA in healthy donors. The PCR contained 60 Vbeta and 13 Jbeta primers. TCRdb's copy holds only in-frame clones and misses some; the assay was immunoSEQ multiplex PCR. This table holds 140,000 to 150,000 clones, approximately 82% found once. The sequencing input was PBMCs. These receptors all stem from a woman aged 60-75 years in good health and CMV-seropositive.

The rearrangement uses TRBV19 and TRBJ2-2, with a possible D match to TRBD2 (5 bases). Germline V lookup: CDR1 LNHDA, CDR2 SQIVND (reference sequence). Trimming cost V 7 bases and J 4 bases, with 16 bases left between them. The length of the CDR3 is 15 residues. As DNA, the CDR3 is TGTGCCAGTAAATCCCCTCGGGCGGGCACCGGGGAGCTGTTTTTT. Protein sequence: CASKSPRAGTGELFF.

This chain links TRBV27 with TRBJ1-6; possible D gene TRBD1, 6 bases. Germline lookup yields CDR1 MNHEY and CDR2 SMNVEV (reference sequence). V shed 3 bases and J shed 5 bases, with 11 bases lying between them. The length of the CDR3 is 15 residues. CDR3 nucleotide sequence: TGTGCCAGCAGTTTCGTATCAGGGGATAATTCACCCCTCCACTTT. Translation: CASSFVSGDNSPLHF.

The chain combines TRBV19 with TRBJ1-5; no definite D call. The CDR3 consists of 13 residues. Trimming cost V 4 bases and J 11 bases, with 15 bases left between them. Germline CDR1 LNHDA, CDR2 SQIVND (reference sequence). The CDR3 sequence: CASSSSGPEAQHF. The CDR3 nucleotides read TGTGCCAGTAGTAGTAGTGGCCCCGAGGCCCAGCATTTT.

V usage is TRBV19 and J usage is TRBJ2-1, with 9 positions matching TRBD1. This CDR3 comprises 14 residues. The V gene's germline CDR1 is LNHDA and CDR2 SQIVND (reference sequence). V dropped 1 base and J dropped 7; count of bases not matched to a gene: 2. The DNA for the CDR3 is TGTGCCAGTAGTATAGTGGACAGGGGAAATGAGCAGTTCTTC. Translated: CASSIVDRGNEQFF.

This chain joins TRBV28 and TRBJ2-2; 13 bases map to TRBD2. This CDR3 has 16 amino acids. V shed 8 bases and J 3 bases; nucleotides not matched to a gene: 6. Germline-derived CDR1 and CDR2 are MDHEN and SYDVKM. As DNA, the CDR3 is TGTGCCAGCGGCTACGGACTAGCGGGAGACACCGGGGAGCTGTTTTTT. It encodes CASGYGLAGDTGELFF.

The chain combines TRBV4-1 with TRBJ2-7; TRBD1 is a possible D gene (6 bases). Trimming left V 1 base short and J 4 bases short, with 17 bases between. Germline V CDR1 and CDR2: MGHRA, YSYEKL. The CDR3 runs to 16 residues. CDR3 region: CASSQGTPGTLYEQYF. DNA for the CDR3: TGCGCCAGCAGCCAAGGGACCCCCGGGACATTATACGAGCAGTACTTC.

The chain has TRBV28 and TRBJ2-1, with TRBD2 identical over 8 bases. This CDR3 has 16 residues. Germline V gene data show CDR1 as MDHEN and CDR2 as SYDVKM. The V and J ends lost 5 bases and 0 bases, in that order; junction bases with no gene match: 6. The CDR3 loop is CASSPTSGNSYNEQFF. The CDR3 DNA reads TGTGCCAGCAGTCCTACTAGCGGAAACTCCTACAATGAGCAGTTCTTC.

V gene TRBV30 combines with J gene TRBJ2-7; the match to TRBD2 covers 11 bases. The CDR3 is made up of 12 amino acids. CDR1 is GTSNPN, CDR2 SVGIG, per germline (reference sequence). Trimming took 2 bases from V and 7 from J; bases not matched to a gene: 1. The CDR3, as DNA: TGTGCCTGGAGTAGACTAGCGGGAGAGCAGTACTTC. Translation gives CAWSRLAGEQYF.

The chain joins TRBV29-1 to TRBJ2-5, with TRBD2 as a possible D gene (5 bases). Germline loops: CDR1 SQVTM, CDR2 ANQGSEA. The CDR3 length is 12 residues. Trimming took 4 bases from V and 5 from J, leaving 11 bases between them. The CDR3, as DNA: TGCAGCGTTGGTGAGGGAATGGAGACCCAGTACTTC. Protein product: CSVGEGMETQYF.

In this sample, this clone turned up once. CDR3 region: CATSREEAETQYF. CDR3 sequence (DNA): TGTGCCACCAGCAGGGAGGAAGCAGAGACCCAGTACTTC. V and J are TRBV15 and TRBJ2-5; D is perhaps TRBD2 (5 bases). Germline V gene sequence: CDR1 LNHNV, CDR2 YYDKDF (reference sequence). The CDR3 runs to 13 residues. V shed 3 bases and J shed 4 bases, with 9 bases lying between them. Full variable domain (outside the CDR3, taken from reference TRBV15 and TRBJ2-5): DAMVIQNPRYQVTQFGKPVTLSCSQTLNHNVMYWYQQKSSQAPKLLFHYYDKDFNNEADTPDNFQSRRPNTSFCFLDIRSPGLGDTAMYLCATSREEAETQYFGPGTRLLVL.

The CDR3 sequence: CAISATGANTEAFF. CDR3 nucleotide sequence: TGTGCCATCAGTGCGACAGGGGCGAACACTGAAGCTTTCTTT. This sequence joins TRBV10-3 and TRBJ1-1; 8 bases map to TRBD1. This CDR3 is built from 14 residues. From germline, CDR1 is ENHRY and CDR2 SYGVKD. With V trimmed by 4 bases and J by 1 base, 2 bases remained unmatched.

The chain is built from TRBV29-1 and TRBJ2-2; D is unresolved. Trimming removed 0 bases from V and 4 bases from J, with 9 bases in between. The CDR3 has 14 residues. CDR1 SQVTM and CDR2 ANQGSEA come from the germline V gene. CDR3 DNA: TGCAGCGTTGAAGAACGGGTTGGCACCGGGGAGCTGTTTTTT. Encoded protein: CSVEERVGTGELFF.

The V gene is TRBV11-2, the J gene TRBJ2-1; D not certain. The CDR3 spans 14 residues. Trimming removed 0 bases at V and 7 bases at J, with 10 bases between. Germline V gives CDR1 SGHAT, CDR2 FQNNGV. This CDR3 is CASSLERQINEQFF. As DNA, the CDR3 is TGTGCCAGCAGCTTAGAGCGACAAATAAATGAGCAGTTCTTC.

This sequence joins TRBV4-1 and TRBJ1-4; TRBD1 matches at 7 bases. This CDR3 is built from 16 residues. Trimming at V came to 2 bases and at J to 3 bases, leaving 6 bases not matched to a gene. The V gene's germline CDR1 is MGHRA and CDR2 YSYEKL. The CDR3 DNA reads as TGCGCCAGCAGCCAACTTACAGGGGTCCCTAATGAAAAACTGTTTTTT. It specifies CASSQLTGVPNEKLFF.

As DNA, the CDR3 is TGTGCCAGCACGATGAGGCGGGACGCGAACACCGGGGAGCTGTTTTTT. Its protein is CASTMRRDANTGELFF. V usage is TRBV7-2 and J usage is TRBJ2-2, with D maybe TRBD2 (6 bases). The length of the CDR3 is 16 residues. Trimming pared 7 bases from V and 0 bases from J, leaving 15 bases between. Germline V gene lookup returns CDR1 SGHTA and CDR2 FQGNSA.

The chain uses TRBV7-2 and TRBJ2-3, with D perhaps TRBD1 (6 bases). The CDR3 has 14 residues. V lost 6 bases to trimming and J lost 2 bases, with 12 bases between them. Germline V gene lookup returns CDR1 SGHTA and CDR2 FQGNSA. The CDR3 DNA follows: TGTGCCAGCAGTCGCGGACAGTCCACAGATACGCAGTATTTT. Protein product: CASSRGQSTDTQYF.

The genes are TRBV28 and TRBJ2-1, with 10 nucleotides matching TRBD2. CDR1 and CDR2 (germline): MDHEN, SYDVKM. CDR3 length: 17 residues. V shed 6 bases, J shed 3 bases, and the junction held 11 bases outside the gene matches. The chain's CDR3 is CASRPLIRTSGYNEQFF. CDR3 DNA: TGTGCCAGCAGACCCCTGATTAGGACTAGCGGCTACAATGAGCAGTTCTTC.

The rearrangement uses TRBV6-6 and TRBJ1-5; 11 nucleotides match TRBD1. This CDR3 has 16 amino acids. Losses at the gene ends were 6 bases for V and 1 base for J; bases not matched to a gene: 5. The V gene's germline CDR1 is MNHNY and CDR2 SVGAGI (reference sequence). CDR3 bases: TGTGCCAGCAGCCCCGGGACAGGGGGGAGCAATCAGCCCCAGCATTTT. It specifies CASSPGTGGSNQPQHF.

This clone was seen a few times. The rearrangement joins TRBV4-2 to TRBJ2-7; the D gene is possibly TRBD1 (6 bases). With 0 bases removed from V and 4 bases from J, the gap between germline ends came to 16 bases. The V gene's germline CDR1 is LGHNA and CDR2 YNFKEQ. The CDR3 consists of 16 residues. The CDR3 DNA is TGTGCCAGCAGCCAAGATACTAGGGGACAAATATACGAGCAGTACTTC. As protein: CASSQDTRGQIYEQYF.